Each of the 19 T cell receptor beta chains below was sequenced from the same sample in a study of vaccination effects on CD4 cells after COVID-19. For these receptors, no antigen is known. CD4+ T cells specific for antigen were expanded with viral peptide pools by the ViraFEST assay before sequencing. On approximately day 9 of culture, CD4+ T cells were separated out. This individual contracted SARS-CoV-2 between March and December 2020, as verified by PCR. The data were produced by immunoSEQ multiplex PCR, yet TCRdb's version contains in-frame clones alone and is incomplete. The table lists tens of thousands of clones, 76% of them singletons. Sequenced here: CD4+ T cells from PBMCs cultured with HIV peptides, sampled before COVID-19 vaccination. Documented subset: HIV-1 Nef peptide pool negative control/reference culture. All receptors derive from a human donor who had a prior SARS-CoV-2 infection.

The rearrangement uses TRBV29-1 and TRBJ2-5; D is ambiguous. CDR3 size: 12 residues. The V end lost 6 bases, the J end lost 5 bases, and 13 bases lay between the germline ends. Germline CDR1 is SQVTM and CDR2 is ANQGSEA. CDR3 nucleotides: TGCAGCGTGGGGATGTACGGGGAGACCCAGTACTTC. Its translation is CSVGMYGETQYF. The whole variable domain, remainder taken from reference TRBV29-1 and TRBJ2-5, is SAVISQKPSRDICQRGTSLTIQCQVDSQVTMMFWYRQQPGQSLTLIATANQGSEATYESGFVIDKFPISRPNLTFSTLTVSNMSPEDSSIYLCSVGMYGETQYFGPGTRLLVL.

This clone appeared a single time. V gene TRBV3-1 (or the pseudogene TRBV3-2) combines with J gene TRBJ2-7; D not certain. CDR1 is LGHDT, CDR2 YNNKEL, per germline (reference sequence). V gave up 4 bases and J gave up 0 bases, with 10 bases separating them. The CDR3 has 14 amino acids. CDR3 nucleotides: TGTGCCAGCAGCCTAAACAGTATCTCCTACGAGCAGTACTTC. Translating it yields CASSLNSISYEQYF.

J is TRBJ2-7 and V is TRBV15, with 9 positions matching TRBD1. Per the germline V gene, CDR1 is LNHNV and CDR2 is YYDKDF (reference sequence). The CDR3 spans 17 residues. J was trimmed by 4 bases and V by 1 base; bases with no gene match: 11. CDR3: CATSRGGTGGRGYEQYF. The CDR3 DNA reads TGTGCCACCAGCAGAGGGGGCACAGGGGGCAGGGGTTACGAGCAGTACTTC.

In its sample, this clone was seen a few times. The CDR3 here is CASSPGGTASRTPLHF. CDR3 sequence (DNA): TGTGCCAGCAGCCCGGGGGGGACAGCCTCAAGAACACCCCTCCACTTT. V and J are TRBV5-4 and TRBJ1-6; 7 positions match TRBD1. The V segment lost 4 bases and the J segment 11 bases; nucleotides outside the gene matches: 15. In germline, CDR1 is SGHNT, CDR2 YYREEE (reference sequence). This CDR3 has 16 residues.

The chain couples TRBV9 to TRBJ2-1; 7 nucleotides line up with TRBD2. V trimming: 1 base; J trimming: 7 bases; junction bases outside the gene matches: 5. CDR3 length: 14 residues. Germline V gene lookup returns CDR1 SGDLS and CDR2 YYNGEE. The CDR3 loop is CASSVRWEGNEQFF. The CDR3, as DNA: TGTGCCAGCAGCGTACGGTGGGAGGGGAATGAGCAGTTCTTC.

This clone was detected a few times. The rearrangement uses TRBV7-9 and TRBJ1-2; D might be TRBD1 (5 bases). CDR3 length equals 14 residues. The V gene lost 0 bases and the J gene lost 6 bases, with 11 bases spanning the gap. Germline V gene lookup returns CDR1 SEHNR and CDR2 FQNEAQ (reference sequence). The CDR3 DNA reads as TGTGCCAGCAGCTTAGCGTGGCAGGGCGATGGCTACACCTTC. Protein sequence: CASSLAWQGDGYTF.

This sequence joins TRBV5-1 and TRBJ1-4, with 7 bases fitting TRBD1. The CDR3 spans 16 residues. CDR1 SGHRS and CDR2 YFSETQ come from the germline V gene. V lost 1 base to trimming and J lost 5 bases; unmatched junction nucleotides: 8. The CDR3 protein is CASSLMGQLFNEKLFF. CDR3 bases: TGCGCCAGCAGCTTGATGGGACAGCTTTTCAATGAAAAACTGTTTTTT.

This clone came up once. CDR3 in amino acids: CASSHQGPPSTDTQYF. In DNA form, the CDR3 reads TGTGCCAGCAGCCACCAGGGTCCGCCTAGCACAGATACGCAGTATTTT. The chain employs TRBV11-3 and TRBJ2-3, with D possibly being TRBD1 (5 bases). This CDR3 comprises 16 residues. The V gene's germline CDR1 is SGHNT and CDR2 YENEEA. The V end was cut by 5 bases, the J end by 0 bases, with 15 bases between. The complete variable domain, with remaining parts taken from reference TRBV11-3 and TRBJ2-3, reads EAGVVQSPRYKIIEKKQPVAFWCNPISGHNTLYWYLQNLGQGPELLIRYENEEAVDDSQLPKDRFSAERLKGVDSTLKIQPAELGDSAVYLCASSHQGPPSTDTQYFGPGTRLTVL.

The chain employs TRBV12-3 or TRBV12-4 and TRBJ1-1, with D possibly TRBD1 on 6 matching bases. The CDR3 is 12 amino acids. V was pared by 8 bases and J by 12 bases, with 19 bases between. The CDR3 reads CASGRGQGTTFF. CDR3 nucleotides: TGTGCCAGCGGCCGGGGCCAGGGGACAACTTTCTTT.

Notes on this clone: The sample carries other DNA sequences with the same CDR3. The chain recombines TRBV5-4 with TRBJ2-6; maybe TRBD2 (6 bases). V lost 2 bases and J 1 base, leaving 13 bases between the germline ends. The CDR3 runs 17 residues. Germline V gene data show CDR1 as SGHNT and CDR2 as YYREEE (reference sequence). The CDR3 nucleotides read TGTGCCAGCAGCTTTGGGGGGAGGTCGTCTGGGGCCAACGTCCTGACTTTC. This codes for CASSFGGRSSGANVLTF.

The V gene is TRBV5-4, the J gene TRBJ1-2, with D possibly TRBD1 on 6 matching bases. V was trimmed by 3 bases and J by 4 bases, leaving 16 bases between them. The CDR3 runs 15 residues. Germline V CDR1 and CDR2: SGHNT, YYREEE (reference sequence). CDR3 in amino acids: CASSSDGGYGYGYTF. CDR3 nucleotides: TGTGCCAGCAGCTCGGACGGGGGCTATGGCTATGGCTACACCTTC.

In its sample, this clone was seen once. J is TRBJ1-2 and V is TRBV6-1, with TRBD1 identical over 8 bases. In germline, CDR1 is MNHNS, CDR2 SASEGT. The CDR3 runs 16 residues. J gave up 4 bases and V 1 base, and 8 bases lay outside the gene matches. Here the CDR3 DNA reads TGTGCCAGCAGTGAAGGGACAGGGTGGTTTATCTATGGCTACACCTTC. Amino acid sequence: CASSEGTGWFIYGYTF.

The chain employs TRBV5-1 and TRBJ2-5; 7 bases are shared with TRBD1. V lost 3 bases to trimming and J lost 7 bases; unmatched junction nucleotides: 12. Germline assignment: CDR1 SGHRS and CDR2 YFSETQ. This CDR3 comprises 15 residues. CDR3 DNA sequence: TGCGCCAGCAGCTCCTTACAAGGGGGCTCAGGGACCCAGTACTTC. Protein: CASSSLQGGSGTQYF.

The chain couples TRBV4-3 to TRBJ2-1; D gene ambiguous. The V end lost 0 bases, the J end lost 4 bases, and 4 bases lay between the germline ends. There are 13 residues in the CDR3. The V gene's germline CDR1 is LGHNA and CDR2 YSLEER. In DNA form, the CDR3 reads TGCGCCAGCAGCCAAGAACTGTACAATGAGCAGTTCTTC. This encodes CASSQELYNEQFF.

A single count supports this clone. The V gene is TRBV7-3, the J gene TRBJ2-2; D remains unclear. CDR3 length: 15 amino acids. Trimming shortened V by 6 bases and J by 6 bases, and 17 bases separated the two germline ends. Germline V lookup: CDR1 SGHTA, CDR2 FQGTGA. CDR3 protein: CASRPGPSLSGELFF. The CDR3, as DNA: TGTGCCAGCAGGCCCGGACCCAGTTTGTCCGGGGAGCTGTTTTTT.

The chain employs TRBV7-2 and TRBJ2-1, with D perhaps matching TRBD1 (6 bases). The CDR3 is made up of 15 amino acids. Germline V gives CDR1 SGHTA, CDR2 FQGNSA. Deletions cut 6 bases from V and 1 base from J, with 13 bases between. The CDR3 protein is CASSARGWSYNEQFF. The CDR3 coding sequence is TGTGCCAGCAGTGCCAGGGGATGGTCCTACAATGAGCAGTTCTTC.

The chain couples TRBV4-2 to TRBJ2-5; 7 nucleotides match TRBD2. Germline CDR1 is LGHNA and CDR2 is YNFKEQ. There are 17 residues in the CDR3. The ends lost 4 bases at V and 2 bases at J; junction bases unmatched: 13. The CDR3 DNA is TGTGCCAGCAGCCCATGGAACAGCGGGGATGGACAAGAGACCCAGTACTTC. Encoded protein: CASSPWNSGDGQETQYF.

This clone has a handful of counts. CDR3 DNA: TGTGCCAGCTCACCAGGACAGGGACCGGGGGAGACCCAGTACTTC. Its protein is CASSPGQGPGETQYF. The chain is built from TRBV18 and TRBJ2-5; 8 positions agree with TRBD1. V lost 2 bases and J lost 5; bases outside the gene matches: 7. The CDR3 covers 15 residues. Germline assignment: CDR1 KGHSH and CDR2 LQKENI.

The chain links TRBV5-8 to TRBJ2-2; D is undetermined. This CDR3 is 12 amino acids long. Trimming shortened V by 1 base and J by 9 bases, and 7 bases separated the two germline ends. From germline, CDR1 is SGHTS and CDR2 YDEGEE. The CDR3 sequence is CASSLSRWELFF. CDR3 DNA: TGTGCCAGCAGCTTGTCTCGATGGGAGCTGTTTTTT.